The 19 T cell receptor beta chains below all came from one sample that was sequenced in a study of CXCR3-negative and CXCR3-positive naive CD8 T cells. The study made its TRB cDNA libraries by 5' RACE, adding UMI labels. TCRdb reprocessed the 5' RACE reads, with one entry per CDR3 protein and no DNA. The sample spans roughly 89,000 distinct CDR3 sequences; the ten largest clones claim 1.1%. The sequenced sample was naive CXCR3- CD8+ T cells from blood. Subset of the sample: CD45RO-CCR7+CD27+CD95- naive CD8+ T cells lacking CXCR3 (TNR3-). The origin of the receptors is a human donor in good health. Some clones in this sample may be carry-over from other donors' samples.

The CDR3 sequence: CASSQTDRYEQYF. The chain has TRBV7-9 and TRBJ2-7; the TCRdb call, TRBD1, lacks DNA for checking. CDR3 length: 13 residues. Looked up from germline, CDR1 is SEHNR and CDR2 is FQNEAQ (reference sequence).

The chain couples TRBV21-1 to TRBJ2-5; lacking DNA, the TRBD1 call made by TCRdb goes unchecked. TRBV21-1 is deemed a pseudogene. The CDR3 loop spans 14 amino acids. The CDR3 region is CASSPPDFQETQYF.

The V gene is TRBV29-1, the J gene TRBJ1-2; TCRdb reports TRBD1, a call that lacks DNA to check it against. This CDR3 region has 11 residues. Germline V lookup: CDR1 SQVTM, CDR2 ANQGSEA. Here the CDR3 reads CSARTEHGYTF. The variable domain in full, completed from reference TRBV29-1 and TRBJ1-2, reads SAVISQKPSRDICQRGTSLTIQCQVDSQVTMMFWYRQQPGQSLTLIATANQGSEATYESGFVIDKFPISRPNLTFSTLTVSNMSPEDSSIYLCSARTEHGYTFGSGTRLTVV.

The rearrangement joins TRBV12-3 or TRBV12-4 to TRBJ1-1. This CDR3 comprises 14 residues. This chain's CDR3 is CASSLAHRNTEAFF.

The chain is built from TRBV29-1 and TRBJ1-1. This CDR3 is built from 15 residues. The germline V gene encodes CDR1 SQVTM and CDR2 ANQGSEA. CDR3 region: CSVEVAIQENTEAFF.

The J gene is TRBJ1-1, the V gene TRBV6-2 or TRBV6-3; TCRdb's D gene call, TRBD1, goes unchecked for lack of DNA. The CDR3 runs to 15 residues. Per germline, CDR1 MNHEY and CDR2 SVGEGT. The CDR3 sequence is CASSYSVRDDTEAFF.

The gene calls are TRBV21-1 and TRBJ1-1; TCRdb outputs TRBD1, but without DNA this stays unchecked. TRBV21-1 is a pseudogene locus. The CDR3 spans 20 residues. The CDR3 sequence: CASSKIPPGQGVERNTEAFF.

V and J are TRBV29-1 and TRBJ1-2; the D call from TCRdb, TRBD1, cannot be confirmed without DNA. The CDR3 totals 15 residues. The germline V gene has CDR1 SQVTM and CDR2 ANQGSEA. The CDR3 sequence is CSVHTPGQESYGYTF.

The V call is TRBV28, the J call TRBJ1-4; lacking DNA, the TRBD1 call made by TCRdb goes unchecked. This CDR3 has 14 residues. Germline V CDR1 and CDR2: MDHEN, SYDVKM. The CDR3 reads CASSFQGAKEKLFF. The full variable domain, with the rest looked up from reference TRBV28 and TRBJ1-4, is DVKVTQSSRYLVKRTGEKVFLECVQDMDHENMFWYRQDPGLGLRLIYFSYDVKMKEKGDIPEGYSVSREKKERFSLILESASTNQTSMYLCASSFQGAKEKLFFGSGTQLSVL.

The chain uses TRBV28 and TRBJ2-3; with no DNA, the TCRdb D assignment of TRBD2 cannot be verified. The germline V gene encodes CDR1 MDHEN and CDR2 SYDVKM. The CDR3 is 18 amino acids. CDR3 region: CASSLAGLAEVSTDTQYF.

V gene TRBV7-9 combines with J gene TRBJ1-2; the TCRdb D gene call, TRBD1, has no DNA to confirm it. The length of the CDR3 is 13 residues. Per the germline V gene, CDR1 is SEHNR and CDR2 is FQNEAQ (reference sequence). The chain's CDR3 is CASSNDRDYGYTF.

CDR3 sequence: CASSSQDRAYNEQFF. This rearrangement joins TRBV7-9 to TRBJ2-1; TCRdb outputs TRBD1, but without DNA this stays unchecked. CDR3 length: 15 amino acids. The germline CDR1 and CDR2 sequences are SEHNR and FQNEAQ (reference sequence).

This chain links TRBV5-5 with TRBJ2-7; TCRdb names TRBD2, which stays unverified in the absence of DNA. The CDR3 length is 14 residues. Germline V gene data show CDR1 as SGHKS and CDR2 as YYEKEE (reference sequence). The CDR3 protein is CASSYGGEGYEQYF.

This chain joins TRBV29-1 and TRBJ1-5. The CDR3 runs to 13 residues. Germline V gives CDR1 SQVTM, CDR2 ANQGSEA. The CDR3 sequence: CSVEIGGNQPQHF.

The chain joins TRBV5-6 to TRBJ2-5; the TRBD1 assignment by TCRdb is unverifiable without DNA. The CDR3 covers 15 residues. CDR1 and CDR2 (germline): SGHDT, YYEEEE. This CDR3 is CASTRLGGRGQTQYF.

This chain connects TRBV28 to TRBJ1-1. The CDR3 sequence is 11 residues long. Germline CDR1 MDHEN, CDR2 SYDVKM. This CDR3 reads CASSRSTEAFF. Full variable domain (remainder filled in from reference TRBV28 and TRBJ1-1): DVKVTQSSRYLVKRTGEKVFLECVQDMDHENMFWYRQDPGLGLRLIYFSYDVKMKEKGDIPEGYSVSREKKERFSLILESASTNQTSMYLCASSRSTEAFFGQGTRLTVV.

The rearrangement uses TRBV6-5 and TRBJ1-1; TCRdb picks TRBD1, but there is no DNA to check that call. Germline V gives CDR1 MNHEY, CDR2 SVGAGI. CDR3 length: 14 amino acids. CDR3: CASSYGAGGLEAFF.

This CDR3 is CASSGGQDSYEQYF. The chain joins TRBV27 to TRBJ2-7; TCRdb designates TRBD2, a call that cannot be tested without DNA. This CDR3 comprises 14 residues. CDR1 is MNHEY, CDR2 SMNVEV, per germline (reference sequence).

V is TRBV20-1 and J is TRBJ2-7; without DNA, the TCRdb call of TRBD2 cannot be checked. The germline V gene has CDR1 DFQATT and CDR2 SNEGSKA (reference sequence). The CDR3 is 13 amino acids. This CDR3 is CSANGAGTYEQYF.